These 10 T cell receptor beta chains originate from one sample sequenced in a study of cytomegalovirus exposure and HLA in healthy donors (dated by TCRdb to the late 2010s). The method behind the library was the immunoSEQ multiplex PCR assay. A mixture of 60 forward primers for TCR Vbeta segments and 13 reverse primers for TCR Jbeta segments was used in the multiplex PCR. TCRdb limited this immuneACCESS table to in-frame rearrangements with V and J called. A share of clones is missing; checked studies link under half to unresolved V genes, and the rest is unexplained. The sample profile shows approximately 190,000 clones; over 80% of them were found once. Of the sample, 6.3% falls within the top ten clones. The sample consisted of PBMCs. The receptors come from a man aged 40-49 years in good health and CMV-seropositive.

The V and J genes are TRBV7-9 and TRBJ1-1, with D perhaps matching TRBD1 (5 bases). Germline V CDR1 and CDR2: SEHNR, FQNEAQ (reference sequence). The V end lost 4 bases, the J end lost 3 bases, and 9 bases lay between the germline ends. The CDR3 sequence is 13 residues long. The CDR3 DNA reads as TGTGCCAGCAGCTATGGGGGGGACACTGAAGCTTTCTTT. Its protein is CASSYGGDTEAFF.

J is TRBJ1-6 and V is TRBV10-3; TRBD1 might be the D (6 bases). The CDR3 sequence is 13 residues long. Germline CDR1 ENHRY, CDR2 SYGVKD. V lost 10 bases and J 1 base, leaving 8 bases between the germline ends. The CDR3 nucleotides are TGTGCCACCCAGGGGTCCTATAATTCACCCCTCCACTTT. It is translated as CATQGSYNSPLHF.

The rearrangement links TRBV18 to TRBJ2-2; D gene unclear. Trimming took 2 bases from V and 0 from J, leaving 10 bases between them. Germline V gives CDR1 KGHSH, CDR2 LQKENI. The length of the CDR3 is 16 residues. The CDR3: CASSPGWSSNTGELFF. The CDR3 nucleotides are TGTGCCAGCTCACCAGGGTGGAGCTCGAACACCGGGGAGCTGTTTTTT.

CDR3 residues: CASSIQQGSHYGYTF. The CDR3 nucleotides are TGTGCCAGTAGTATTCAACAGGGATCCCACTATGGCTACACCTTC. The V call is TRBV19, the J call TRBJ1-2, with TRBD1 as a possible D gene (6 bases). The CDR3 length is 15 residues. With 3 bases removed from V and 3 bases from J, the gap between germline ends came to 14 bases. In germline, CDR1 is LNHDA, CDR2 SQIVND (reference sequence).

Written as DNA, the CDR3 is TGTGCCAGCAGCTCGGGACAAGGAGATTCACCCCTCCACTTT. This gives the protein CASSSGQGDSPLHF. The chain uses TRBV5-4 and TRBJ1-6, with TRBD1 as a possible D gene (6 bases). Germline CDR1 SGHNT, CDR2 YYREEE (reference sequence). The CDR3 runs 14 residues. Trimming removed 3 bases from V and 8 bases from J, with 12 bases in between.

The CDR3 loop is CASSAPRQGAYEQYF. DNA of the CDR3: TGTGCCAGCAGTGCACCAAGACAGGGGGCCTACGAGCAGTACTTC. The gene calls are TRBV6-5 and TRBJ2-7, with TRBD1 matching over 9 bases. The ends lost 5 bases at V and 2 bases at J; junction bases unmatched: 7. The CDR3 has 15 residues. Germline CDR1 MNHEY, CDR2 SVGAGI.

This clone was counted once. The rearrangement uses TRBV19 and TRBJ2-1; 9 nucleotides line up with TRBD1. V trimming: 4 bases; J trimming: 7 bases; junction bases outside the gene matches: 11. The length of the CDR3 is 16 residues. Germline V CDR1 and CDR2: LNHDA, SQIVND (reference sequence). The CDR3 bases are TGTGCCAGTAGTAGGCTCAAGGGACAGGGATCGAATGAGCAGTTCTTC. The encoded protein is CASSRLKGQGSNEQFF.

This clone was found once. V usage is TRBV2 and J usage is TRBJ2-5; D unresolved. Trimming left V 3 bases short and J 4 bases short, with 12 bases between. Germline V lookup: CDR1 SNHLY, CDR2 FYNNEI. This CDR3 is 14 amino acids long. The CDR3 region has the DNA TGTGCCAGCAGTGAGGCCTTCACAAGAGAGACCCAGTACTTC. Its translation is CASSEAFTRETQYF. Based on the CDR3 plus reference TRBV2 and TRBJ2-5, the full variable domain is EPEVTQTPSHQVTQMGQEVILRCVPISNHLYFYWYRQILGQKVEFLVSFYNNEISEKSEIFDDQFSVERPDGSNFTLKIRSTKLEDSAMYFCASSEAFTRETQYFGPGTRLLVL.

V usage is TRBV10-3 and J usage is TRBJ2-7, with 13 bases that match TRBD2. CDR1 and CDR2 (germline): ENHRY, SYGVKD. The V gene end was trimmed by 3 bases and the J gene end by 0 bases; junction bases not matched to a gene: 5. The CDR3 contains 17 residues. The CDR3 spells CAISEQGLAGASYEQYF. As DNA, the CDR3 is TGTGCCATCAGTGAACAAGGACTAGCGGGGGCCTCCTACGAGCAGTACTTC.

The chain joins TRBV7-6 to TRBJ1-1; 7 positions match TRBD1. In germline, CDR1 is SGHVS, CDR2 FNYEAQ. CDR3 length: 15 amino acids. After removal of 1 base from V and 4 bases from J, the junction contained 6 bases not matched to a gene. DNA for the CDR3: TGTGCCAGCAGCTTAGATTCAGGGGGAGGCACTGAAGCTTTCTTT. Encoded protein: CASSLDSGGGTEAFF.